Listed here are 26 T cell receptor beta chains from one sample, sequenced in a study of shared clonotypes between healthy human individuals. Libraries were prepared by immunoSEQ multiplex PCR; TCRdb keeps only in-frame clonotypes and omits some of them. The repertoire holds about 560,000 clones, with roughly 72% as singletons. The sample consisted of PBMCs. All receptors derive from a woman in her 40s in good health. Some clones in this sample may be carry-over from other donors' samples.

This rearrangement joins TRBV5-1 to TRBJ1-2; 9 bases agree with TRBD1. Trimming removed 4 bases from V and 8 bases from J; junction bases left unmatched: 6. This CDR3 comprises 13 residues. Germline V lookup: CDR1 SGHRS, CDR2 YFSETQ. DNA of the CDR3: TGCGCCAGCAGCCAAGGACAGGGGATGGGCTACACCTTC. Amino acid sequence: CASSQGQGMGYTF.

V is TRBV7-3 and J is TRBJ1-2, with 8 bases that match TRBD1. The CDR3 contains 13 residues. CDR1 is SGHTA and CDR2 is FQGTGA in the germline V gene. The V segment lost 5 bases and the J segment 2 bases; nucleotides outside the gene matches: 1. The CDR3 region has the DNA TGTGCCAGCAGCCGGGACAGGAACTATGGCTACACCTTC. Translation gives CASSRDRNYGYTF.

The chain combines TRBV6-6 with TRBJ2-7; D tentatively fits TRBD1 or TRBD2 (6 bases each). V was clipped by 3 bases and J by 7 bases, with 16 bases between them. The germline CDR1 and CDR2 sequences are MNHNY and SVGAGI (reference sequence). The CDR3 runs 14 residues. The CDR3 DNA follows: TGTGCCAGCAGTTATTCGAGGGGGGAAGGAGAGCAGTACTTC. It encodes CASSYSRGEGEQYF.

V is TRBV5-4 and J is TRBJ2-5, with D unclear. This CDR3 contains 13 residues. Between the trimmed V and J ends, which lost 4 bases and 1 base, there was a span of 8 bases. Looked up from germline, CDR1 is SGHNT and CDR2 is YYREEE (reference sequence). The CDR3 DNA reads TGTGCCAGCAGCCATCCTAGCCAAGAGACCCAGTACTTC. Its translation: CASSHPSQETQYF.

The V and J genes are TRBV14 and TRBJ1-3; TRBD1 matches at 8 bases. Germline lookup yields CDR1 SGHDN and CDR2 FVKESK. With V trimmed by 6 bases and J by 4 bases, 11 bases remained unmatched. The CDR3 is 16 residues long. The DNA for the CDR3 is TGTGCCAGCAGACCTCAGGGGGCTTCGTCCGGAAACACCATATATTTT. Protein: CASRPQGASSGNTIYF.

The V gene is TRBV15, the J gene TRBJ2-7; unclear D gene. V dropped 1 base and J dropped 7 bases, with 14 bases sitting between them. Germline CDR1 and CDR2: LNHNV and YYDKDF (reference sequence). The CDR3 consists of 14 residues. The CDR3 spells CATSRGRVMGEQYF. As DNA, the CDR3 is TGTGCCACCAGCAGAGGAAGGGTTATGGGGGAGCAGTACTTC.

The chain carries TRBV5-4 and TRBJ2-3; the match to TRBD2 covers 12 bases. Trimming removed 1 base from V and 2 bases from J; junction bases left unmatched: 2. This CDR3 is built from 16 residues. Germline V lookup: CDR1 SGHNT, CDR2 YYREEE (reference sequence). The CDR3 nucleotides are TGTGCCAGCAGCTTGCGGACTAGCGGGACCACAGATACGCAGTATTTT. It translates to CASSLRTSGTTDTQYF.

This clone was seen more than once but under ten times. This chain connects TRBV19 to TRBJ2-5; unclear D gene. The germline gives CDR1 LNHDA, CDR2 SQIVND (reference sequence). CDR3 length: 11 residues. V gave up 7 bases and J gave up 5 bases, with 8 bases separating them. CDR3 DNA sequence: TGTGCCAGTACGGCTGGGGAGACCCAGTACTTC. Translation: CASTAGETQYF.

With regard to this clone: This may be a read error: a much more frequent sequence differs by one nucleotide. The chain recombines TRBV30 with TRBJ2-4; 8 bases fit TRBD2. CDR3 length: 13 residues. CDR1 and CDR2 (germline): GTSNPN, SVGIG (reference sequence). V gave up 1 base and J gave up 10 bases; unmatched junction bases: 6. CDR3 nucleotides: TGTGCCTGGAGTGGTAAGGGCGGGAGGATTCAGTACTTC. This encodes CAWSGKGGRIQYF.

This clone has only one observation. V is TRBV29-1 and J is TRBJ1-1; D is unclear. Germline V CDR1 and CDR2: SQVTM, ANQGSEA. The CDR3 contains 12 residues. Deletions cut 6 bases from V and 0 bases from J, with 8 bases between. The CDR3 region is CSVERMNTEAFF. CDR3 bases: TGCAGCGTCGAGAGGATGAACACTGAAGCTTTCTTT.

The chain employs TRBV18 and TRBJ2-1, with D tentatively TRBD1 or TRBD2 (5 bases each). Germline V gene lookup returns CDR1 KGHSH and CDR2 LQKENI. Trimming removed 1 base at V and 5 bases at J, with 12 bases between. This CDR3 has 15 amino acids. The CDR3 nucleotides read TGTGCCAGCTCACCACGGGGGTCGTGGGACAATGAGCAGTTCTTC. This gives the protein CASSPRGSWDNEQFF.

The rearrangement links TRBV18 to TRBJ2-1; TRBD1 or TRBD2 may be the D gene (7 bases each). V lost 2 bases to trimming and J lost 7 bases, with 12 bases between them. The CDR3 consists of 14 residues. The V gene's germline CDR1 is KGHSH and CDR2 LQKENI. CDR3 in DNA: TGTGCCAGCTCACCATCAGGGGGGGATAATGAGCAGTTCTTC. This gives the protein CASSPSGGDNEQFF.

The chain links TRBV14 to TRBJ2-7, with a weak D call TRBD2 (6 bases). Trimming removed 4 bases at V and 3 bases at J, with 19 bases between. Germline V CDR1 and CDR2: SGHDN, FVKESK. This CDR3 is built from 16 residues. CDR3 in amino acids: CASSPRVGGAYYEQYF. The CDR3 DNA reads TGTGCCAGCAGCCCCCGGGTGGGGGGTGCCTACTACGAGCAGTACTTC.

This clone was seen a single time. The rearrangement uses TRBV10-3 and TRBJ1-5; 7 nucleotides align to TRBD1. This CDR3 has 14 amino acids. Germline V gene lookup returns CDR1 ENHRY and CDR2 SYGVKD. Trimming removed 6 bases from V and 3 bases from J; junction bases left unmatched: 5. The chain's CDR3 is CAISHDRDNQPQHF. The CDR3, as DNA: TGTGCCATCAGCCATGACAGGGACAATCAGCCCCAGCATTTT.

The chain couples TRBV6-5 to TRBJ1-1; no clear D. The CDR3 contains 13 residues. V gave up 1 base and J gave up 4 bases, with 7 bases separating them. Germline CDR1 reads MNHEY; CDR2 reads SVGAGI. CDR3 loop: CASSYLYGTEAFF. The DNA of the CDR3 is TGTGCCAGCAGTTACTTGTATGGCACTGAAGCTTTCTTT.

This chain joins TRBV9 and TRBJ2-3, with 8 bases aligning to TRBD2. Germline CDR1 and CDR2: SGDLS and YYNGEE. Trimming took 7 bases from V and 0 from J; bases not matched to a gene: 16. The CDR3 totals 18 residues. CDR3 residues: CASGRRAGGTSSTDTQYF. In nucleotides, the CDR3 is TGTGCCAGCGGACGTCGGGCGGGAGGTACATCTAGCACAGATACGCAGTATTTT.

Here the CDR3 DNA reads TGTGCCAGCAGCCCTCGACTCCCGCCTACGCAGTATTTT. Translating gives CASSPRLPPTQYF. The chain couples TRBV7-2 to TRBJ2-3; unclear D gene. CDR1 is SGHTA and CDR2 is FQGNSA in the germline V gene. V shed 5 bases and J shed 8 bases, with 14 bases lying between them. This CDR3 region has 13 residues.

The CDR3 is CASRMTGGGGELFF. CDR3 DNA sequence: TGTGCCAGCAGGATGACAGGGGGCGGCGGGGAGCTGTTTTTT. This chain connects TRBV6-1 to TRBJ2-2; TRBD1 agrees at 10 bases. This CDR3 region has 14 residues. V lost 6 bases, J lost 7 bases, and 5 bases stayed unmatched. Per the germline V gene, CDR1 is MNHNS and CDR2 is SASEGT.

J is TRBJ1-6 and V is TRBV7-8, with D perhaps TRBD1 (6 bases). The CDR3 has 14 amino acids. From germline, CDR1 is SGHVS and CDR2 FQNEAQ. V lost 1 base and J lost 12, with 13 bases in between. CDR3 DNA: TGTGCCAGCAGCTTAGGGCGATTACAGGGACCCCTCCACTTT. Protein product: CASSLGRLQGPLHF.

Concerning this clone itself: This likely reflects a read error, since a far larger clone is one base away. This chain connects TRBV30 to TRBJ1-1; unclear D gene. Germline CDR1 is GTSNPN and CDR2 is SVGIG (reference sequence). V shed 3 bases and J shed 4 bases, with 24 bases lying between them. The CDR3 has 17 residues. CDR3 coding DNA: TGTGCCTGGAGCGCCGGTCTTACCTCAACCTTGGGCACTGAAGCTTTCTTT. This codes for CAWSAGLTSTLGTEAFF.

V gene TRBV2 combines with J gene TRBJ2-5; D is unclear. Germline loops: CDR1 SNHLY, CDR2 FYNNEI. There are 14 residues in the CDR3. V was shortened by 5 bases and J by 1 base, with 11 bases between the two germline ends. The CDR3 sequence is CASSPKWTQETQYF. DNA of the CDR3: TGTGCCAGCAGTCCCAAATGGACCCAAGAGACCCAGTACTTC.

The chain recombines TRBV6-1 with TRBJ1-1; D ambiguous. The CDR3 sequence is 15 residues long. Trimming shortened V by 2 bases and J by 8 bases, and 18 bases separated the two germline ends. Germline CDR1 is MNHNS and CDR2 is SASEGT. CDR3 in DNA: TGTGCCAGCAGTGAAAATCGCACCCCCCGAAGAGAAGCTTTCTTT. Protein product: CASSENRTPRREAFF.

The rearrangement links TRBV6-6 to TRBJ2-7, with 7 positions matching TRBD2. J lost 2 bases, V lost 2 bases, and 6 bases had no gene match. The CDR3 loop spans 15 amino acids. Germline CDR1 MNHNY, CDR2 SVGAGI (reference sequence). CDR3 in amino acids: CASSYPASGAYEQYF. The CDR3 nucleotides read TGTGCCAGCAGTTACCCGGCTAGCGGAGCCTACGAGCAGTACTTC.

The chain joins TRBV5-1 to TRBJ2-7; 11 bases are shared with TRBD2. CDR1 is SGHRS, CDR2 YFSETQ, per germline. This CDR3 spans 15 amino acids. J gave up 3 bases and V 3 bases, and 5 bases lay outside the gene matches. The CDR3 DNA sequence: TGCGCCAGCAGCTCTGGACTAGCGGGCTTCTACGAGCAGTACTTC. Amino acid sequence: CASSSGLAGFYEQYF.

As for this clone: This clone may be a read error of a much larger clone one base away. The chain couples TRBV30 to TRBJ1-5; D possibly corresponds to TRBD1 (6 bases). The CDR3 spans 14 residues. Looked up from germline, CDR1 is GTSNPN and CDR2 is SVGIG (reference sequence). V was shortened by 4 bases and J by 4 bases, with 14 bases between the two germline ends. Written as DNA, the CDR3 is TGTGCCTGGACCCAACAGGGTTGGAATCAGCCCCAGCATTTT. Translated, it gives CAWTQQGWNQPQHF. The full variable domain, completed using reference TRBV30 and TRBJ1-5, is SQTIHQWPATLVQPVGSPLSLECTVEGTSNPNLYWYRQAAGRGLQLLFYSVGIGQISSEVPQNLSASRPQDRQFILSSKKLLLSDSGFYLCAWTQQGWNQPQHFGDGTRLSIL.

This chain links TRBV30 with TRBJ1-6, with TRBD1 matching over 8 bases. V gave up 7 bases and J gave up 10 bases; unmatched junction bases: 12. The germline CDR1 and CDR2 sequences are GTSNPN and SVGIG (reference sequence). The CDR3 runs 14 residues. CDR3 residues: CAYTSRTGNSPLHF. The CDR3 coding sequence is TGTGCCTATACCTCCCGGACAGGGAACTCACCCCTCCACTTT.